The T cell receptor beta chain under discussion was sequenced for a study of identifying expanded T cells in peripheral blood (dated by TCRdb to between 2017 and 2020). With regard to the full study: Technical replicates were generated by sequencing separate aliquots of the same genomic DNA pool, and four replicates were compared pairwise.

As for this clone: Its antigen is currently not known. Base-call qualities are not available, and no considerably larger clone is one nucleotide away.

General findings and caveats noted by the study authors: Between technical replicates the binomial model flagged roughly 1.1 differentially abundant clones, whereas over about 2 weeks the binomial model flagged about 15 and over about four weeks about 19. Variance in clone template counts between approximately 2-week samples significantly increased with total template count across all healthy donors. It was expected by the authors that biological variance in healthy repertoires might increase further over much longer intervals, such as months to years. The beta-binomial model significantly reduced the number of clones called differentially abundant and the false-positive rate across all healthy-donor time intervals.

No immune events, such as infections, were documented for the healthy donors during the collection period. To calibrate time-dependent variance in a beta-binomial model of T-cell clone differential abundance, blood repertoires from healthy donors were used as a training cohort. The training cohort included around 10 healthy donors, of whom 3 were female and 7 were male. Donor ages ranged from about 25 to 64 years, with an average of roughly 47 years. Obtained from a commercial supplier, whole blood was collected from each healthy donor at three time points set two to three weeks apart. For immunosequencing, genomic DNA was extracted from unsorted whole blood. The germline V gene provides CDR1 LGHNT and CDR2 FRNRAP. Including the terminal cysteine and phenylalanine, the CDR3 comprises 18 residues. Only the CDR3 DNA stays, 54 bases, in frame from base 1. The V and J ends are trimmed by 1 base and 1 base, leaving 19 bases between them.

TCRbeta CDR3 regions were profiled with the immunoSEQ Assay using bias-controlled multiplex PCR amplification of genomic DNA. For the original study's pipeline: The absolute abundance of each unique TCRbeta CDR3 region was quantified after sequences were collapsed and filtered. Differential abundance was assessed using a binomial (Fisher-equivalent) model and a beta-binomial model in which time-dependent variance fitted from healthy donors was added. Clones with fewer than 5 combined templates were removed, and a clone was called differentially abundant if the clone's Benjamini-Hochberg FDR was below 0.01. In the beta-binomial model, variance was expressed as a function of the total template count across the two samples, in the form v = (b*log(k)+a)^2. TCRdb obtained this table from immuneACCESS and retained in-frame rearrangements with V and J assigned. These tables miss some clones; where compared with another copy, unresolved V genes account for less than half of the shortfall, and the remainder is unexplained. V, J and clone size reflect that table, while D and trimming were determined from the DNA. The sample records roughly 84,000 clones, roughly 90% of which are singletons. Roughly 7.7% of the sample rests with the top ten.

This chain is built from TRBV12-5 and TRBJ1-1, with TRBD1 perhaps the D gene, on 6 matching bases. Sequenced sample: blood. This receptor was obtained from a person aged 18 to 75 in good health. The encoded CDR3 is CASGLGVPKAGANTEAFF. The DNA sequence reads TGTGCTAGTGGTTTGGGCGTTCCTAAGGCAGGGGCGAACACTGAAGCTTTCTTT.